This T cell receptor beta chain comes out of a study of T cells after yellow fever vaccination. Regarding the study as a whole: Contaminating bulk clonotypes could be abundant in FACS-sorted repertoires.

Trimming took 2 bases from V and 0 from J, leaving 14 bases between them. Germline V gene sequence: CDR1 MNHNS, CDR2 SASEGT. CDR3 size: 17 residues. As for this clonotype: Its antigen is unidentified.

TCRdb reanalysed the 5' RACE reads using MiXCR and keeps one entry per CDR3 protein. The data contain a few hundred thousand distinct CDR3 sequences, approximately 7% of them seen just once; the ten biggest clones take up over 15%. The TCR originated in a man aged 18 to 30 who received the YFV17D yellow fever vaccine. The gene calls are TRBV6-1 and TRBJ1-5, with D perhaps TRBD1 (5 bases). Sequences were derived from PBMCs, sampled roughly seven weeks after the first yellow fever vaccination. CDR3 amino acids: CASSERGWGNSNQPQHF. CDR3 nucleotides: TGTGCCAGCAGTGAACGGGGTTGGGGGAATAGCAATCAGCCCCAGCATTTT.